This T cell receptor (beta chain) was retrieved from a study of regulatory T cells in long-lasting Graves disease. Regarding time point: newly diagnosed GD, antithyroid drugs for less than 3 months. Preparation of the TCR library used RNA extracted from PBMCs. The TCR beta library used iRepertoire HTBI primers with Arm-PCR amplification of CDR3. TCRdb ran MiXCR on the multiplex PCR reads and lists one entry per CDR3 protein. The sample contains roughly 360,000 distinct CDR3 sequences, roughly 12% of which appear only once. This clonotype has just a few counts. There are 14 residues in the CDR3. The V gene's germline CDR1 is SGHNT and CDR2 YENEEA. Between the trimmed V and J ends, which lost 6 bases and 2 bases, there was a span of 13 bases. The data were also submitted as part of a second study, on T cells in Graves' hyperthyroidism and ophthalmopathy. In that study: Any patient presenting with uncontrolled infection, other autoimmune disease, pregnancy or lactation was left out.

The genes are TRBV11-3 and TRBJ1-1, with D unresolved. The starting material was peripheral blood mononuclear cells (PBMCs), obtained at new diagnosis, from a patient treated with antithyroid drugs. This clonotype originated in a woman younger than 35 with Graves disease. CDR3 residues: CASRESGGNTEAFF. As DNA, the CDR3 is TGTGCCAGCAGGGAATCGGGCGGTAACACTGAAGCTTTCTTT.